This TCR beta chain was sequenced in a study of blood T cell repertoires in COVID-19. The length of the CDR3 is 14 residues. Germline values: CDR1 MNHEY, CDR2 SMNVEV (reference sequence). The ends lost 7 bases at V and 2 bases at J; junction bases unmatched: 5. Individuals aged about 18 to 89 years were recruited from 24 US areas. Assay: immunoSEQ multiplex PCR; the TCRdb copy retains only in-frame clones and omits some. The sample records a few hundred thousand clones, approximately 85% being singletons. This receptor was identified in a man younger than 45 who had recovered from COVID-19. The sequencing sample was made of PBMCs or T cells enriched from blood (not recorded which). V is TRBV27 and J is TRBJ1-1, with 9 bases aligning to TRBD1. The CDR3 loop reads CASTQTGGNTEAFF. The CDR3 DNA follows: TGTGCCAGCACCCAAACAGGGGGCAACACTGAAGCTTTCTTT.